Following are 30 T cell receptor beta chains from one sample sequenced in a study of blood T cell repertoires in COVID-19. Repertoires were generated with immunoSEQ multiplex PCR, while TCRdb's copy carries only in-frame clones and drops some. The table records roughly 55,000 clones, just under 80% of them present only once. The sequenced sample was peripheral blood. The origin of the receptors is a human donor with active or convalescent COVID-19. The donor label of this sample is uncertain.

The chain carries TRBV19 and TRBJ1-4; D not resolved. Germline CDR1 LNHDA, CDR2 SQIVND (reference sequence). The V gene lost 3 bases and the J gene lost 6 bases, with 8 bases spanning the gap. The length of the CDR3 is 13 residues. Here the CDR3 DNA reads TGTGCCAGTAGTATGAGGGAGTATGAAAAACTGTTTTTT. It codes for CASSMREYEKLFF.

CDR3 in amino acids: CASRQGTDTQYF. The CDR3 region has the DNA TGTGCCAGCAGGCAGGGCACAGATACGCAGTATTTT. The rearrangement joins TRBV5-6 to TRBJ2-3, with D unclear. Germline-derived CDR1 and CDR2 are SGHDT and YYEEEE. V lost 5 bases to trimming and J lost 1 base, with 5 bases between them. This CDR3 region has 12 residues.

The gene calls are TRBV7-9 and TRBJ2-1; D gene ambiguous. Trimming cost V 2 bases and J 5 bases, with 10 bases left between them. The CDR3 length is 14 residues. Germline CDR1 and CDR2: SEHNR and FQNEAQ (reference sequence). The CDR3 protein is CASSLSSDHNEQFF. In nucleotides, the CDR3 is TGTGCCAGCAGCTTATCCTCAGATCACAATGAGCAGTTCTTC.

The rearrangement links TRBV5-4 to TRBJ1-2; D gene ambiguous. Per germline, CDR1 SGHNT and CDR2 YYREEE (reference sequence). The V end was cut by 0 bases, the J end by 6 bases, with 12 bases between. The CDR3 loop spans 14 amino acids. The CDR3 DNA follows: TGTGCCAGCAGCTTGGATCCGGGGAAGGATGGCTACACCTTC. Its translation: CASSLDPGKDGYTF.

The rearrangement uses TRBV28 and TRBJ2-4; weak D call: TRBD1 (6 bases). The CDR3 extends over 13 amino acids. Per germline, CDR1 MDHEN and CDR2 SYDVKM. The V and J ends lost 7 bases and 9 bases respectively, with 16 bases between them. Written as DNA, the CDR3 is TGTGCCAGCACGGGACACCCGCCCCCCATTCAGTACTTC. Its protein product is CASTGHPPPIQYF.

The V gene is TRBV11-2, the J gene TRBJ2-2; 7 positions match TRBD2. The J segment lost 6 bases and the V segment lost 3 bases, leaving 7 bases of the junction unmatched. Germline V gives CDR1 SGHAT, CDR2 FQNNGV. This CDR3 contains 15 residues. The CDR3 DNA sequence: TGTGCCAGCAGCTTGGTTAGCGGGTGGGCCGGGGAGCTGTTTTTT. Its protein product is CASSLVSGWAGELFF.

The rearrangement links TRBV4-1 to TRBJ2-5, with a weak D call TRBD2 (5 bases). V lost 4 bases and J lost 1, with 16 bases in between. The CDR3 loop spans 16 amino acids. CDR1 and CDR2 from the germline V gene are MGHRA and YSYEKL. The CDR3 DNA is TGCGCCAGCAGCCCCAGGAGCGGAAGAACCCAAGAGACCCAGTACTTC. The encoded protein is CASSPRSGRTQETQYF.

The chain employs TRBV3-1 (or the pseudogene TRBV3-2) and TRBJ2-7; D is ambiguous. The CDR3 totals 15 residues. V gave up 0 bases and J gave up 0 bases, with 9 bases separating them. Germline V gene sequence: CDR1 LGHDT, CDR2 YNNKEL (reference sequence). The CDR3 region has the DNA TGTGCCAGCAGCCAAGACCGATGGAGCTCCTACGAGCAGTACTTC. This translates into CASSQDRWSSYEQYF.

With respect to this clone: Other DNA sequences in this sample translate to the same CDR3. This sequence joins TRBV3-1 (or the pseudogene TRBV3-2) and TRBJ2-7; D is unclear. This CDR3 has 12 amino acids. The germline V gene encodes CDR1 LGHDT and CDR2 YNNKEL (reference sequence). V shed 3 bases and J shed 0 bases, with 3 bases lying between them. Written as DNA, the CDR3 is TGTGCCAGCAGCCAGGCCTCCTACGAGCAGTACTTC. The encoded protein is CASSQASYEQYF.

The rearrangement links TRBV6-5 to TRBJ2-3; D may be TRBD2 (5 bases). Germline CDR1 and CDR2: MNHEY and SVGAGI. V lost 2 bases and J 6 bases, leaving 15 bases between the germline ends. The CDR3 is made up of 15 amino acids. In DNA, the CDR3 is TGTGCCAGCAGTTACACCTACTTTAGCGCTGATACGCAGTATTTT. This gives the protein CASSYTYFSADTQYF.

The chain carries TRBV3-1 (or the pseudogene TRBV3-2) and TRBJ2-2; 9 nucleotides align to TRBD1. The CDR3 has 15 residues. Germline trimming cut 4 bases from V and 5 bases from J; bases unmatched to any gene: 5. Per germline, CDR1 LGHDT and CDR2 YNNKEL (reference sequence). CDR3 loop: CASSPTGGGTGELFF. CDR3 DNA: TGTGCCAGCAGCCCTACAGGGGGCGGAACCGGGGAGCTGTTTTTT.

The chain links TRBV11-2 to TRBJ2-7; 11 bases align to TRBD2. V was clipped by 5 bases and J by 0 bases; unmatched bases: 9. The CDR3 extends over 17 amino acids. From germline, CDR1 is SGHAT and CDR2 FQNNGV. CDR3 sequence reads: CASSARLGTSGSYEQYF. CDR3 in DNA: TGTGCCAGCAGCGCAAGACTAGGGACTAGCGGCTCCTACGAGCAGTACTTC.

V gene TRBV7-9 combines with J gene TRBJ1-5, with TRBD1 matching 7 bases. Germline V gene lookup returns CDR1 SEHNR and CDR2 FQNEAQ (reference sequence). The CDR3 has 15 amino acids. V dropped 5 bases and J dropped 1; count of bases not matched to a gene: 5. The CDR3: CASSPGDSSNQPQHF. CDR3 coding DNA: TGTGCCAGCAGCCCCGGGGACAGCAGCAATCAGCCCCAGCATTTT. Full variable domain (remainder filled in from reference TRBV7-9 and TRBJ1-5): DTGVSQNPRHKITKRGQNVTFRCDPISEHNRLYWYRQTLGQGPEFLTYFQNEAQLEKSRLLSDRFSAERPKGSFSTLEIQRTEQGDSAMYLCASSPGDSSNQPQHFGDGTRLSIL.

This clone was detected a few times. V and J are TRBV3-1 (or the pseudogene TRBV3-2) and TRBJ1-3, with 8 bases lining up with TRBD1. V was clipped by 0 bases and J by 5 bases; unmatched bases: 6. Germline CDR1 and CDR2: LGHDT and YNNKEL (reference sequence). This CDR3 is 16 amino acids long. This CDR3 reads CASSQDTGQGRNTIYF. Written as DNA, the CDR3 is TGTGCCAGCAGCCAAGATACAGGACAGGGCCGAAACACCATATATTTT.

The V and J genes are TRBV29-1 and TRBJ1-3; TRBD1 matches at 7 bases. V trimming: 6 bases; J trimming: 0 bases; junction bases outside the gene matches: 2. The germline V gene has CDR1 SQVTM and CDR2 ANQGSEA. There are 13 residues in the CDR3. The CDR3 coding sequence is TGCAGCGTGGGGACAGCCTCTGGAAACACCATATATTTT. It is translated as CSVGTASGNTIYF.

The chain carries TRBV3-1 (or the pseudogene TRBV3-2) and TRBJ2-5; no firm D call. This CDR3 region has 14 residues. V was cut by 0 bases and J by 1 base, with 6 bases left in between. The germline V gene encodes CDR1 LGHDT and CDR2 YNNKEL (reference sequence). The CDR3 region has the DNA TGTGCCAGCAGCCAAGATTACAGCCAAGAGACCCAGTACTTC. It codes for CASSQDYSQETQYF.

The chain combines TRBV2 with TRBJ1-6; 8 bases line up with TRBD1. The trim removed 6 bases at V and 8 bases at J, leaving 9 bases unmatched. The germline V gene encodes CDR1 SNHLY and CDR2 FYNNEI. There are 15 residues in the CDR3. The DNA for the CDR3 is TGTGCCAGCAGCCGGGCCCCGGGACAGGATTCACCCCTCCACTTT. It encodes CASSRAPGQDSPLHF.

The rearrangement links TRBV7-2 to TRBJ1-3; D call uncertain. V was cut by 5 bases and J by 0 bases, with 5 bases left in between. This CDR3 region has 13 residues. In germline, CDR1 is SGHTA, CDR2 FQGNSA. In DNA, the CDR3 is TGTGCCAGCAGCCCAGGCTCTGGAAACACCATATATTTT. It codes for CASSPGSGNTIYF.

The chain employs TRBV20-1 and TRBJ2-5; tentatively, D is TRBD2 (5 bases). CDR3 length: 14 residues. Per germline, CDR1 DFQATT and CDR2 SNEGSKA (reference sequence). The V and J ends lost 3 bases and 5 bases respectively, with 16 bases between them. Here the CDR3 reads CSASGGIWEETQYF. The CDR3 DNA follows: TGCAGTGCTAGTGGTGGAATTTGGGAGGAGACCCAGTACTTC.

In this sample, this clone turned up once. This CDR3 reads CASSGGLAGVETDTQYF. CDR3 nucleotide sequence: TGTGCCAGCAGTGGGGGACTAGCGGGAGTGGAGACAGATACGCAGTATTTT. This chain uses TRBV6-1 with TRBJ2-3; 14 bases are a match to TRBD2. CDR1 and CDR2 (germline): MNHNS, SASEGT. The CDR3 length is 17 residues. The junction had 6 bases not matched to a gene; V was cut back by 4 bases and J by 3 bases.

This clone showed up many times. J is TRBJ2-2 and V is TRBV5-4; 8 nucleotides agree with TRBD2. J gave up 5 bases and V 4 bases, and 4 bases lay outside the gene matches. Germline V gives CDR1 SGHNT, CDR2 YYREEE (reference sequence). CDR3 size: 14 residues. CDR3 DNA: TGTGCCAGCAGCACGGGGGGGGAAACCGGGGAGCTGTTTTTT. It translates to CASSTGGETGELFF.

The rearrangement links TRBV5-1 to TRBJ1-5, with 7 bases identical to TRBD1. The CDR3 is 17 amino acids. The J segment lost 2 bases and the V segment lost 0 bases, leaving 8 bases of the junction unmatched. Germline V gene sequence: CDR1 SGHRS, CDR2 YFSETQ. CDR3 region: CASSLGLEGAGNQPQHF. The CDR3 nucleotides are TGCGCCAGCAGCTTGGGACTGGAGGGGGCAGGCAATCAGCCCCAGCATTTT.

In DNA form, the CDR3 reads TGTGCCAGCAGCGTACAGGGACAGGGTCAAACCGGGGAGCTGTTTTTT. Translating it yields CASSVQGQGQTGELFF. This sequence joins TRBV9 and TRBJ2-2, with 9 positions matching TRBD1. The CDR3 sequence is 16 residues long. CDR1 SGDLS and CDR2 YYNGEE come from the germline V gene. V dropped 1 base and J dropped 5; count of bases not matched to a gene: 6.

This clone occurred a few times. The chain employs TRBV11-2 and TRBJ2-7; 10 bases match TRBD2. CDR3 size: 14 residues. From germline, CDR1 is SGHAT and CDR2 FQNNGV. J was trimmed by 6 bases and V by 5 bases; bases with no gene match: 7. CDR3 protein: CASSPWTSGLEQYF. The CDR3 region has the DNA TGTGCCAGCAGCCCTTGGACTAGCGGACTCGAGCAGTACTTC.

This clone is judged medium-sized (0.01 to 0.1%). The V and J genes are TRBV2 and TRBJ2-1; D is perhaps TRBD2 (7 bases). The CDR3 is 12 amino acids. Deletions cut 11 bases from V and 4 bases from J, with 12 bases between. Looked up from germline, CDR1 is SNHLY and CDR2 is FYNNEI. CDR3 residues: CAGRGAYNEQFF. CDR3 nucleotide sequence: TGTGCCGGGAGGGGGGCTTACAATGAGCAGTTCTTC. Full variable domain (remainder filled in from reference TRBV2 and TRBJ2-1): EPEVTQTPSHQVTQMGQEVILRCVPISNHLYFYWYRQILGQKVEFLVSFYNNEISEKSEIFDDQFSVERPDGSNFTLKIRSTKLEDSAMYFCAGRGAYNEQFFGPGTRLTVL.

The gene calls are TRBV27 and TRBJ1-1; 7 nucleotides match TRBD1. The CDR3 is 14 residues long. The V gene end was trimmed by 4 bases and the J gene end by 1 base; junction bases not matched to a gene: 3. Germline V gene data show CDR1 as MNHEY and CDR2 as SMNVEV (reference sequence). Written as DNA, the CDR3 is TGTGCCAGCAGTTATCAGGGGGGGAACACTGAAGCTTTCTTT. This codes for CASSYQGGNTEAFF.

This chain connects TRBV24-1 to TRBJ2-7, with D hard to call. The germline V and J ends were trimmed by 7 bases and 3 bases, with 12 bases remaining between them. Germline V gene data show CDR1 as KGHDR and CDR2 as SFDVKD. The CDR3 has 13 residues. The CDR3 DNA sequence: TGTGCCACCAGCCCTCGTGGGCTCTACGAGCAGTACTTC. Translation gives CATSPRGLYEQYF.

The rearrangement links TRBV5-1 to TRBJ2-7; the D gene is possibly TRBD2 (6 bases). Between the trimmed V and J ends, which lost 4 bases and 5 bases, there was a span of 22 bases. Germline CDR1 reads SGHRS; CDR2 reads YFSETQ. The CDR3 consists of 16 residues. CDR3: CASSGGLEGKQNEQYF. The CDR3 DNA follows: TGCGCCAGCAGCGGGGGTCTGGAGGGAAAGCAAAACGAGCAGTACTTC.

The chain combines TRBV12-1 with TRBJ2-1; the D call in the table, TRBD2, was not verified against the DNA. TRBV12-1 is termed a pseudogene. This CDR3 is 17 amino acids long. As DNA, the CDR3 is TGTGCCAGCAGCTTGAGACTTCGAGGTAGGTCCTACAATGAGCAGTTCTTC. Amino acid sequence: CASSLRLRGRSYNEQFF.

V gene TRBV11-3 combines with J gene TRBJ1-1; the D is unclear. The CDR3 is 13 residues long. The germline V gene encodes CDR1 SGHNT and CDR2 YENEEA. The ends were cut back, 5 bases at V and 2 bases at J, with 9 bases in the middle. DNA of the CDR3: TGTGCCAGCAGCAGAGGAAGTAACACTGAAGCTTTCTTT. The encoded protein is CASSRGSNTEAFF.